This T cell receptor (beta chain) stems from a study of breast tumors, draining lymph nodes, adjacent tissues. Points from the study as a whole: Tumors had less TCR diversity than lymph nodes, more than nontumor tissue. Luminal-like breast cancer showed significantly greater tumor-nontumor repertoire similarity than basal-like breast cancer did.

Breast cancer patients provided tissue from their axillary draining lymph nodes. Via MiXCR, TCRdb re-called the multiplex PCR reads, giving one row per CDR3 protein. Of about 100,000 distinct CDR3 sequences in the sample, approximately 22% were seen once. In the case of this clonotype: Its antigen is not known. One end of the junction does not line up with germline, which may come from a read error.

The CDR3 has 12 amino acids. The germline CDR1 and CDR2 sequences are GTSNPN and SVGIG (reference sequence). The V call is TRBV30, the J call TRBJ1-2; no definite D call. This sequence originates from a female donor with breast cancer. Some clones in this sample may be carry-over from other donors' samples. Sequenced input: axillary lymph node tissue. Here the CDR3 DNA reads TGTGCCTTGAGTCCGTGGAGCTATGGCTACACCTTC. It is translated as CALSPWSYGYTF.